These T cell receptor beta chains were read from a single sample in a study of T cell repertoires in cytomegalovirus infection. Antigens for these TCRs are unknown. TCRdb analysed the reads with MiXCR anew, one entry per CDR3 protein. The sample has 640,000 or so distinct CDR3 sequences, roughly a third seen once. The specimen was cultured PBMCs, collected from culture after CMV antigen stimulation. These receptors all stem from a human donor in good health (CMV status not recorded). Some clones in this sample may be carry-over from other donors' samples. The CDR3 runs from the conserved cysteine through the conserved F or W. The D gene is left open where the match is weak. Rows give clone size only sometimes, using once, few, many, or a class for an expanded clone.

j_call d_call v_call clone_size cdr3_nt cdr3_aa
TRBJ2-3 TRBD2 TRBV12-3/TRBV12-4 . TGTGCCAGCAGCTTTCTGCGGGCGGGAGGAGATACGCAGTATTTT CASSFLRAGGDTQYF
TRBJ2-3 TRBD2 TRBV19 . TGTGCCAGTAGCCACGGACTAGCGGGGGGGCTGGCACACACAGATACGCAGTATTTT CASSHGLAGGLAHTDTQYF
TRBJ2-5 TRBD2 TRBV7-8 . TGTGCCAGCAGCTTAGTCGGGGGGGTATCGGAGACCCAGTACTTC CASSLVGGVSETQYF
TRBJ1-2 TRBD1 TRBV2 . TGTGCCAGCAGTTCTCAGACAGGGGGACACTATGGCTACACCTTC CASSSQTGGHYGYTF
TRBJ2-7 . TRBV27 few TGTGCCAGCAGGCGCCCAGGGACGTTTGGCACCTACGAGCAGTACTTC CASRRPGTFGTYEQYF
TRBJ2-7 . TRBV7-8 . TGTGCCAGCAGCTTAGCAGGGGGGATCCACGAGCAGTACTTC CASSLAGGIHEQYF
TRBJ2-1 . TRBV6-1 . TGTGCCACCCTCTATAGGGGCGGAAGCTCCTACAATGAGCAGTTCTTC CATLYRGGSSYNEQFF
TRBJ2-1 TRBD2 TRBV7-9 . TGTGCCACCAGTAGCGGGAGCTCCTACAATGAGCAGTTCTTC CATSSGSSYNEQFF
TRBJ1-5 . TRBV12-3/TRBV12-4 . TGTGCCAGCAGTTCCGGGACATTTAGCAATCAGCCCCAGCATTTT CASSSGTFSNQPQHF
TRBJ1-4 . TRBV5-6 few TGTGCCAGCAGCTTCGCATTTGGCCTTGAAAAACTGTTTTTT CASSFAFGLEKLFF
TRBJ2-5 . TRBV7-7 few TGTGCCAGCAGCTTCCCCCCCGAGGGCAGGACCCAGTACTTC CASSFPPEGRTQYF
TRBJ1-1 . TRBV10-3 . TGTGCCATCAGTGTTTTGGGGGGGCCCACTGAAGCTTTCTTT CAISVLGGPTEAFF
TRBJ2-4 . TRBV25-1 . TGTGCCAGCAGTGAATTTCTTTCGGCCAAAAACATTCAGTACTTC CASSEFLSAKNIQYF